Listed below are T cell receptor beta chains from one sample, sequenced in a study of cytomegalovirus exposure and HLA in healthy donors. Generated by immunoSEQ multiplex PCR, the TCRdb table keeps only in-frame clones and is missing some. This table holds about 280,000 clones, 70% to 90% found once. The sequencing sample was made of PBMCs. All receptors derive from a woman aged 18-29 years in good health and CMV-seronegative. CDR3s include the opening cysteine and the closing phenylalanine or tryptophan. The D gene is left open where the match is weak. Size tells how often a clone was seen (once, few, many) or the class of an expanded clone, and some rows leave it out.

J,D,size,V,DNA,CDR3
TRBJ1-4,TRBD1,once,TRBV14,TGTGCCAGCAGCCCCGCCGGGACAGGGCTAGAAAAACTGTTTTTT,CASSPAGTGLEKLFF
TRBJ2-3,TRBD2,.,TRBV10-3,TGTGCCATCAGTGAGTCTCCCTCAGCACTAGCGTCGCAGTATTTT,CAISESPSALASQYF
TRBJ2-5,TRBD1,.,TRBV10-2,TGCGCCAGCAGTGAACAGGGGTACCAAGAGACCCAGTACTTC,CASSEQGYQETQYF
TRBJ2-5,.,once,TRBV27,TGTGCCAGCGGGGTGGAGGGAATTGAGACCCAGTACTTC,CASGVEGIETQYF
TRBJ2-7,TRBD1,.,TRBV6-5,TGTGCCAGCAGGGTTGGGACAGGGGTCAACGAGCAGTACTTC,CASRVGTGVNEQYF
TRBJ2-5,.,once,TRBV5-4,TGTGCCAGCAGCTTGGGGGGGGCGGGGGTTAAAGAGACCCAGTACTTC,CASSLGGAGVKETQYF
TRBJ2-7,.,.,TRBV7-2,TGTGCCAGCAGCTTCCGAGGTAGCACTAACGAGCAGTACTTC,CASSFRGSTNEQYF
TRBJ2-7,TRBD1,.,TRBV15,TGTGCCACCAGCCAAGGGGGACAGAAACTTTACGAGCAGTACTTC,CATSQGGQKLYEQYF
TRBJ2-5,TRBD1,.,TRBV2,TGTGCCAGCAGTCCTAGGACAGGGGGCAGGGAGACCCAGTACTTC,CASSPRTGGRETQYF
TRBJ2-5,.,.,TRBV5-1,TGCGCCAGCAGCCCTAAGTTAGGACTGGGGGAGACCCAGTACTTC,CASSPKLGLGETQYF
TRBJ2-3,.,.,TRBV14,TGTGCCAGCAGCTGGACTAGCACAGATACGCAGTATTTT,CASSWTSTDTQYF
TRBJ2-3,TRBD2,.,TRBV4-1,TGCGCCAGCAGCCAAGTTAGCGGGGGGGATACGCAGTATTTT,CASSQVSGGDTQYF
TRBJ1-2,.,.,TRBV11-2,TGTGCCAGCAGCTTAATGGCAGACTTCTTCGGCTACACCTTC,CASSLMADFFGYTF
TRBJ1-6,TRBD1,.,TRBV10-3,TGTGCCATCAGTTTGACAGGGGACACCTATAATTCACCCCTCCACTTT,CAISLTGDTYNSPLHF
TRBJ1-5,TRBD1,.,TRBV5-1,TGCGCCAGCAGCTCCGGGACAGGGGATTGGCAGCCCCAGCATTTT,CASSSGTGDWQPQHF
TRBJ1-1,TRBD1,.,TRBV10-3,TGTGCCATCAGTACCTTTCCGGGGAAGGGGGCCCGTGTGAACACTGAAGCTTTCTTT,CAISTFPGKGARVNTEAFF
TRBJ1-1,.,.,TRBV27,TGTGCCAGCAGTTTATTTTCAGGGAACACTGAAGCTTTCTTT,CASSLFSGNTEAFF
TRBJ2-1,TRBD1,.,TRBV5-1,TGCGCCAGCAGCCAGACCGGGACAGATTACAATGAGCAGTTCTTC,CASSQTGTDYNEQFF
TRBJ2-2,TRBD1,.,TRBV29-1,TGCAGCGTTGAGTGGGACAGGGGGTTTTCCGGGGAGCTGTTTTTT,CSVEWDRGFSGELFF
TRBJ2-1,.,once,TRBV19,TGTGCCAGTAGTCCCCAGGTAAGGGGGACCTACAATGAGCAGTTCTTC,CASSPQVRGTYNEQFF
TRBJ1-2,.,.,TRBV6-1,TGTGCCAGCAGTGAAAGAAGGGGGGGGAGCTACACCTTC,CASSERRGGSYTF
TRBJ2-7,.,once,TRBV5-6,TGTGCCAGCAGCCTCGAGGGGGTAAGCTACGAGCAGTACTTC,CASSLEGVSYEQYF
TRBJ2-7,TRBD1,few,TRBV5-1,TGCGCCAGCAGCTTTGGACAGGGTGGCGAGCAGTACTTC,CASSFGQGGEQYF
TRBJ2-7,.,.,TRBV10-3,TGTGCCATCAGGCGCGGGGTAGCCTACGAGCAGTACTTC,CAIRRGVAYEQYF
TRBJ1-4,.,.,TRBV18,TGTGCCAGCTCCCCGGGGGGACCGGGCGAAAAACTGTTTTTT,CASSPGGPGEKLFF
TRBJ2-1,.,.,TRBV2,TGTGCCAGCATCTCGGGGAAGAGTCGGAGCTCCTACAATGAGCAGTTCTTC,CASISGKSRSSYNEQFF
TRBJ1-5,TRBD1,.,TRBV9,TGTGCCAGCAGCTCGAGACCAACAGGGGAGGAATGTCCCCAAAATCAGCCCCAGCATTTT,CASSSRPTGEECPQNQPQHF
TRBJ2-1,TRBD2,.,TRBV5-1,TGCGCCAGCAGCTTGACCAGCGGGGAATACAATGAGCAGTTCTTC,CASSLTSGEYNEQFF
TRBJ1-1,.,.,TRBV7-2,TGTGCCAGCAGCTTGATGGAGTTGGCTGAAGCCTTCTTT,CASSLMELAEAFF
TRBJ1-2,.,.,TRBV5-4,TGTGCCAGCAGCGACCAGGTTTATGGCTACACCTTC,CASSDQVYGYTF
TRBJ1-1,TRBD1,.,TRBV2,TGTGCCAGCAGTGAGGGGAGACAGGGGCTTCCAGCTTTCTTT,CASSEGRQGLPAFF
TRBJ1-1,TRBD1,.,TRBV18,TGTGCCAGCTCACTTAACAGGGGAAACACTGAAGCTTTCTTT,CASSLNRGNTEAFF
TRBJ1-1,TRBD1,.,TRBV10-3,TGTGCCATCAGTGAGTCGACGGGACAGGGTTTTTCTGAAGCTTTCTTT,CAISESTGQGFSEAFF
TRBJ1-3,TRBD1,.,TRBV5-6,TGTGCCAGCAGCACCCTACAGGGGAGTAGGGGAAACACCATATATTTT,CASSTLQGSRGNTIYF
TRBJ2-7,TRBD2,.,TRBV9,TGTGCCAGCAGCGTGAGCGGGGGGGGCACCTACGAGCAGTACTTC,CASSVSGGGTYEQYF
TRBJ1-1,.,once,TRBV29-1,TGCAGCGTTGAATATCCTGGGCTGGAACACACTGAAGCTTTCTTT,CSVEYPGLEHTEAFF
TRBJ2-5,TRBD2,.,TRBV7-8,TGTGCCAGCAGTAAGCGGGGGCCACAAGAGACCCAGTACTTC,CASSKRGPQETQYF
TRBJ1-1,TRBD1,.,TRBV19,TGTGCCAGTACTCTACGGATTGGAGGACAGGGGGCATTTAGTACTGAAGCTTTCTTT,CASTLRIGGQGAFSTEAFF
TRBJ1-4,.,.,TRBV6-6,TGTGCCAGCAGTTACCAGGCCCCCTTAGGAGAAAAACTGTTTTTT,CASSYQAPLGEKLFF
TRBJ2-7,TRBD1,.,TRBV6-1,TGTGCCAGCAGTGAGATCGAGACAGGGGGCTACGAGCAGTACTTC,CASSEIETGGYEQYF
TRBJ2-2,.,.,TRBV7-6,TGTGCCAGCAGCCCCCACAAAGGGGCCGGGGAGCTGTTTTTT,CASSPHKGAGELFF
TRBJ1-4,TRBD1,.,TRBV5-6,TGTGCCAGCAGTCCGGACAGGGGCTCTACTAATGAAAAACTGTTTTTT,CASSPDRGSTNEKLFF
TRBJ1-1,.,.,TRBV4-1,TGCGCCAGCAGCTCCATCGGACTGACGAACACTGAAGCTTTCTTT,CASSSIGLTNTEAFF
TRBJ2-5,TRBD2,.,TRBV5-5,TGTGCCAGCAGCGGCAGGGAGGGAGGAGAGACCCAGTACTTC,CASSGREGGETQYF
TRBJ1-1,.,.,TRBV29-1,TGCAGCGTTCCGGACTTAAACACTGAAGCTTTCTTT,CSVPDLNTEAFF
TRBJ1-2,.,.,TRBV5-8,TGTGCCAGCAGCCGCGGGGTCGTCTATGGCTACACCTTC,CASSRGVVYGYTF
TRBJ2-3,.,once,TRBV30,TGTGCCTTTACTATCGATAACACAGATACGCAGTATTTT,CAFTIDNTDTQYF
TRBJ1-1,.,.,TRBV7-3,TGTGCCAGCAGCCCACCGGTGAACACTGAAGCTTTCTTT,CASSPPVNTEAFF
TRBJ1-1,.,.,TRBV6-5,TGTGCCAGCATCCAGGACAGGAACACTGAAGCTTTCTTT,CASIQDRNTEAFF
TRBJ1-2,TRBD1,.,TRBV11-2,TGTGCCAGCCGGACTACAGGGGGAGACTATGGCTACACCTTC,CASRTTGGDYGYTF
TRBJ2-5,TRBD1,.,TRBV5-4,TGTGCCAGCAGCTCTTCCCTCGACAGGGTTCAAGAGACCCAGTACTTC,CASSSSLDRVQETQYF
TRBJ2-3,TRBD2,.,TRBV5-5,TGTGCCAGCAGCTTGGCCGCCTCTCGGGAGGCAGATACGCAGTATTTT,CASSLAASREADTQYF
TRBJ2-7,.,.,TRBV6-6,TGTGCCAGCACGCGGGGGCACTCCTACGAGCAGTACTTC,CASTRGHSYEQYF
TRBJ2-1,.,.,TRBV13,TGTGCCAGCAGCCGAAGGACAGAGCAGTTCTTC,CASSRRTEQFF
TRBJ2-1,.,.,TRBV9,TGTGCCAGCAGCGTAACAGGATACAATGAGCAGTTCTTC,CASSVTGYNEQFF
TRBJ1-3,.,.,TRBV15,TGTGCCACCAGCAGGCTTGACAGCTCTGGAAACACCATATATTTT,CATSRLDSSGNTIYF
TRBJ2-3,.,.,TRBV2,TGTGCCAGCTCAGTACAGAAAACTGTAGATACGCAGTATTTT,CASSVQKTVDTQYF
TRBJ2-7,TRBD1,.,TRBV13,TGTGCCAGCAGGGGACAGCAAAATCCCTACGAGCAGTACTTC,CASRGQQNPYEQYF
TRBJ2-7,.,.,TRBV29-1,TGCAGCGTTGAAGATTCTCCAGCCTACGAGCAGTACTTC,CSVEDSPAYEQYF